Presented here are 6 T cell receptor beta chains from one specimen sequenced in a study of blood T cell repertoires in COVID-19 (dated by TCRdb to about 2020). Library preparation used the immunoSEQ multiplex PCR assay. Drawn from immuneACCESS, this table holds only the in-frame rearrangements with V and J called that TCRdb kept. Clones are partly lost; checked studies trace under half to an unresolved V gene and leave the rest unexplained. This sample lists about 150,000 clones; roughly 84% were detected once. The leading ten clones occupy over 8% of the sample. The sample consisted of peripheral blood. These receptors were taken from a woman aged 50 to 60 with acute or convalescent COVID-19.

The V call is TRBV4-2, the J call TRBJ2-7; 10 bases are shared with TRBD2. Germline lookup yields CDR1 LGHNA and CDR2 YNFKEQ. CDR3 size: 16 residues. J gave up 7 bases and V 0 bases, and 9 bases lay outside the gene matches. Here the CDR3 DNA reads TGTGCCAGCAGCCAAGATATTACTAGCGGGAATCGTGAGCAGTACTTC. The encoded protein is CASSQDITSGNREQYF.

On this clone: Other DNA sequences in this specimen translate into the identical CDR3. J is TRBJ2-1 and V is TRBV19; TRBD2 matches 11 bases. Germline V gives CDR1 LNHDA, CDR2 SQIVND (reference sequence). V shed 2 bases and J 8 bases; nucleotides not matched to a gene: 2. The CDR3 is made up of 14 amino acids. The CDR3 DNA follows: TGTGCCAGTAGTATAACTAGCGGGAGCGATGAGCAGTTCTTC. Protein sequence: CASSITSGSDEQFF.

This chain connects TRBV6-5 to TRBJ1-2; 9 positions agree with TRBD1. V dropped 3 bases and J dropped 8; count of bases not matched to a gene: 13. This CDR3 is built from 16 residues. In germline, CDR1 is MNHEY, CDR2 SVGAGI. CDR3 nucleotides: TGTGCCAGCAGTTATATGGTAGGGACAGGGAGCTTGGGCTACACCTTC. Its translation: CASSYMVGTGSLGYTF.

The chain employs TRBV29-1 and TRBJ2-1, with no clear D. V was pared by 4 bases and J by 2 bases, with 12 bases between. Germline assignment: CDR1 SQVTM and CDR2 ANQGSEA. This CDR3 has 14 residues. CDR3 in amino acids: CSVGMAGPYNEQFF. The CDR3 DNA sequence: TGCAGCGTTGGTATGGCTGGCCCCTACAATGAGCAGTTCTTC.

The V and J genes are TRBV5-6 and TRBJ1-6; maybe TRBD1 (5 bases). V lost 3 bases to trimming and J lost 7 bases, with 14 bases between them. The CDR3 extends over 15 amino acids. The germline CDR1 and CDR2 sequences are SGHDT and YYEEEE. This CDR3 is CASSWGPTSNSPLHF. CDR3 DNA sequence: TGTGCCAGCAGCTGGGGCCCTACGAGCAATTCACCCCTCCACTTT.

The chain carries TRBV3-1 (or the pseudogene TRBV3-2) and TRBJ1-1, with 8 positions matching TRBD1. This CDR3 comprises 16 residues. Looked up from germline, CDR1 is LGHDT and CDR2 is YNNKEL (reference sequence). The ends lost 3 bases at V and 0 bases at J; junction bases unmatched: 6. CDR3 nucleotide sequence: TGTGCCAGCAGCCACAGGGGGCGCATTATGAACACTGAAGCTTTCTTT. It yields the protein CASSHRGRIMNTEAFF.